The 31 T cell receptor beta chains below were found in one sample sequenced in a study of blood T cell repertoires in COVID-19. Sequenced by immunoSEQ multiplex PCR; TCRdb stores in-frame clones only, minus some. The sample carries around 110,000 clones, approximately 82% recorded once. Sequencing was done on a sample of peripheral blood. All receptors derive from a man younger than 45 with acute or convalescent COVID-19.

The CDR3, as DNA: TGTGCCAGTAGTATTCGAGGGAGTTACAATGAGCAGTTCTTC. This encodes CASSIRGSYNEQFF. The V call is TRBV19, the J call TRBJ2-1; D might be TRBD2 (5 bases). Germline assignment: CDR1 LNHDA and CDR2 SQIVND (reference sequence). Trimming shortened V by 3 bases and J by 4 bases, and 10 bases separated the two germline ends. CDR3 size: 14 residues. The full variable domain, completed using reference TRBV19 and TRBJ2-1, is DGGITQSPKYLFRKEGQNVTLSCEQNLNHDAMYWYRQDPGQGLRLIYYSQIVNDFQKGDIAEGYSVSREKKESFPLTVTSAQKNPTAFYLCASSIRGSYNEQFFGPGTRLTVL.

The chain links TRBV5-1 to TRBJ2-2; D not certain. This CDR3 spans 14 amino acids. The V end lost 5 bases, the J end lost 1 base, and 9 bases lay between the germline ends. The germline CDR1 and CDR2 sequences are SGHRS and YFSETQ. CDR3: CASRPTENTGELFF. In DNA, the CDR3 is TGCGCCAGCAGGCCTACAGAGAACACCGGGGAGCTGTTTTTT.

This clone was observed a handful of times. The rearrangement joins TRBV5-1 to TRBJ2-1, with TRBD2 identical over 12 bases. Trimming took 0 bases from V and 7 from J; bases not matched to a gene: 8. The CDR3 extends over 17 amino acids. From germline, CDR1 is SGHRS and CDR2 YFSETQ. The CDR3 here is CASSLAEPSGRGNEQFF. CDR3 nucleotides: TGCGCCAGCAGCTTGGCTGAACCTAGCGGGAGGGGTAATGAGCAGTTCTTC.

A few counts support this clone. The chain joins TRBV3-1 (or the pseudogene TRBV3-2) to TRBJ2-2; 10 bases match TRBD2. The germline CDR1 and CDR2 sequences are LGHDT and YNNKEL (reference sequence). The CDR3 length is 16 residues. V trimming: 0 bases; J trimming: 4 bases; junction bases outside the gene matches: 2. The CDR3: CASSQDRTSGTGELFF. The CDR3, as DNA: TGTGCCAGCAGCCAAGACCGGACTAGCGGCACCGGGGAGCTGTTTTTT.

The CDR3 is CASSPQGIEQYF. Written as DNA, the CDR3 is TGTGCCAGCTCACCCCAGGGTATCGAGCAGTACTTC. The chain joins TRBV18 to TRBJ2-7; possible D gene TRBD1, 5 bases. CDR3 length: 12 amino acids. The germline CDR1 and CDR2 sequences are KGHSH and LQKENI. V was cut by 3 bases and J by 6 bases, with 9 bases left in between. The full variable domain, its missing parts supplied by reference TRBV18 and TRBJ2-7, is NAGVMQNPRHLVRRRGQEARLRCSPMKGHSHVYWYRQLPEEGLKFMVYLQKENIIDESGMPKERFSAEFPKEGPSILRIQQVVRGDSAAYFCASSPQGIEQYFGPGTRLTVT.

The gene calls are TRBV9 and TRBJ2-3, with 8 bases lining up with TRBD2. The V segment lost 2 bases and the J segment 4 bases; nucleotides outside the gene matches: 6. The V gene's germline CDR1 is SGDLS and CDR2 YYNGEE. The CDR3 is made up of 15 amino acids. CDR3 bases: TGTGCCAGCAGCGTCGACGGGGGGGCCGCAGATACGCAGTATTTT. Its protein product is CASSVDGGAADTQYF. The full variable domain, its missing parts supplied by reference TRBV9 and TRBJ2-3, is DSGVTQTPKHLITATGQRVTLRCSPRSGDLSVYWYQQSLDQGLQFLIQYYNGEERAKGNILERFSAQQFPDLHSELNLSSLELGDSALYFCASSVDGGAADTQYFGPGTRLTVL.

This chain joins TRBV18 and TRBJ2-1, with TRBD2 matching 12 bases. V trimming: 2 bases; J trimming: 9 bases; junction bases outside the gene matches: 11. CDR1 is KGHSH and CDR2 is LQKENI in the germline V gene. This CDR3 comprises 17 residues. CDR3 sequence reads: CASSPGPPTSGRSEQFF. The CDR3 nucleotides are TGTGCCAGCTCACCAGGACCACCAACTAGCGGGAGGTCTGAGCAGTTCTTC. Looking up the rest from reference TRBV18 and TRBJ2-1 gives the full variable domain: NAGVMQNPRHLVRRRGQEARLRCSPMKGHSHVYWYRQLPEEGLKFMVYLQKENIIDESGMPKERFSAEFPKEGPSILRIQQVVRGDSAAYFCASSPGPPTSGRSEQFFGPGTRLTVL.

The J gene is TRBJ2-1, the V gene TRBV10-3; 8 bases align to TRBD2. Trimming at V came to 3 bases and at J to 7 bases, leaving 11 bases not matched to a gene. Germline-derived CDR1 and CDR2 are ENHRY and SYGVKD. The CDR3 extends over 16 amino acids. The CDR3 nucleotides are TGTGCCATCAGTGATGTGGGACTAGACGGAATTAATGAGCAGTTCTTC. Translating it yields CAISDVGLDGINEQFF.

The V gene is TRBV15, the J gene TRBJ1-3, with 7 bases matching TRBD1. There are 15 residues in the CDR3. Germline V gene data show CDR1 as LNHNV and CDR2 as YYDKDF (reference sequence). V lost 4 bases, J lost 0 bases, and 3 bases stayed unmatched. The CDR3 region is CATSTDRVSGNTIYF. In DNA, the CDR3 is TGTGCCACCAGCACCGACAGGGTCTCTGGAAACACCATATATTTT.

The chain recombines TRBV4-1 with TRBJ1-1; 9 bases agree with TRBD1. V was pared by 4 bases and J by 6 bases, with 6 bases of the junction left unmatched. The CDR3 is made up of 14 amino acids. The germline gives CDR1 MGHRA, CDR2 YSYEKL. The CDR3 DNA sequence: TGCGCCAGCAGCCGCGGACAGGGGCGTGCTGAAGCTTTCTTT. It codes for CASSRGQGRAEAFF.

This sequence joins TRBV6-2 or TRBV6-3 and TRBJ1-5, with 8 bases matching TRBD1. The CDR3 is 16 amino acids. With V trimmed by 6 bases and J by 5 bases, 12 bases remained unmatched. Per the germline V gene, CDR1 is MNHEY and CDR2 is SVGEGT. CDR3 protein: CASSPRGRRSYQPQHF. CDR3 DNA: TGTGCCAGCAGCCCCAGGGGGCGGAGGTCATATCAGCCCCAGCATTTT.

The rearrangement joins TRBV6-6 to TRBJ2-3; 8 nucleotides line up with TRBD1. The CDR3 is 14 residues long. Germline loops: CDR1 MNHNY, CDR2 SVGAGI (reference sequence). The ends lost 4 bases at V and 2 bases at J; junction bases unmatched: 2. The CDR3 sequence is CASSSTGDTDTQYF. CDR3 nucleotides: TGTGCCAGCAGTTCGACAGGGGACACAGATACGCAGTATTTT.

V is TRBV19 and J is TRBJ2-7, with 7 bases aligning to TRBD2. Germline CDR1 LNHDA, CDR2 SQIVND (reference sequence). Trimming took 5 bases from V and 4 from J; bases not matched to a gene: 11. This CDR3 has 15 amino acids. In DNA form, the CDR3 reads TGTGCCAGTAGTCCGCGGGGCGGGGGAATGTACGAGCAGTACGTC. Protein sequence: CASSPRGGGMYEQYV.

This clone came up a few times. The rearrangement joins TRBV6-5 to TRBJ2-3, with TRBD2 matching 8 bases. Germline-derived CDR1 and CDR2 are MNHEY and SVGAGI. The CDR3 consists of 15 residues. The V gene end was trimmed by 2 bases and the J gene end by 3 bases; junction bases not matched to a gene: 4. Here the CDR3 DNA reads TGTGCCAGCAGTTACCTACTAGCGGCAACAGATACGCAGTATTTT. Its protein is CASSYLLAATDTQYF.

The chain is built from TRBV29-1 and TRBJ1-1; tentatively, D is TRBD1 (6 bases). Trimming took 0 bases from V and 5 from J, leaving 13 bases between them. This CDR3 has 14 amino acids. The V gene's germline CDR1 is SQVTM and CDR2 ANQGSEA. The CDR3 loop is CSVEDPTGSTEAFF. The CDR3 DNA follows: TGCAGCGTTGAAGATCCTACAGGGAGTACTGAAGCTTTCTTT.

This clone was detected once. V is TRBV10-1 and J is TRBJ2-3; D may be TRBD2 (6 bases). This CDR3 has 11 amino acids. Germline CDR1 reads WNHNN; CDR2 reads SYGVQD (reference sequence). The ends were cut back, 10 bases at V and 4 bases at J, with 9 bases in the middle. The CDR3 region is CATSSADTQYF. As DNA, the CDR3 is TGCGCCACCTCTAGCGCAGATACGCAGTATTTT.

This clone was observed a few times. V and J are TRBV2 and TRBJ2-5, with TRBD2 matching 9 bases. CDR3 length: 15 amino acids. Germline values: CDR1 SNHLY, CDR2 FYNNEI. V was clipped by 6 bases and J by 5 bases; unmatched bases: 10. CDR3 loop: CASRASGVRRETQYF. In DNA form, the CDR3 reads TGTGCCAGCAGGGCTAGCGGGGTCCGACGGGAGACCCAGTACTTC.

The chain links TRBV4-2 to TRBJ2-2; TRBD1 is a possible D gene (6 bases). CDR1 is LGHNA and CDR2 is YNFKEQ in the germline V gene. V lost 3 bases and J 4 bases, leaving 12 bases between the germline ends. This CDR3 comprises 15 residues. The CDR3: CASSQGADTTGELFF. The DNA of the CDR3 is TGTGCCAGCAGCCAGGGGGCCGATACCACCGGGGAGCTGTTTTTT.

DNA of the CDR3: TGTGCCAGCTCACCAAACAGCGGTGAGACCCAGTACTTC. It encodes CASSPNSGETQYF. V and J are TRBV18 and TRBJ2-5, with a weak D call TRBD2 (5 bases). The germline gives CDR1 KGHSH, CDR2 LQKENI. V was trimmed by 2 bases and J by 5 bases, leaving 9 bases between them. The CDR3 consists of 13 residues. Together with reference TRBV18 and TRBJ2-5, the CDR3 gives the full variable domain: NAGVMQNPRHLVRRRGQEARLRCSPMKGHSHVYWYRQLPEEGLKFMVYLQKENIIDESGMPKERFSAEFPKEGPSILRIQQVVRGDSAAYFCASSPNSGETQYFGPGTRLLVL.

V is TRBV19 and J is TRBJ1-2, with 7 bases that match TRBD1. In germline, CDR1 is LNHDA, CDR2 SQIVND (reference sequence). CDR3 length: 14 residues. V was clipped by 6 bases and J by 8 bases; unmatched bases: 12. The CDR3 DNA reads as TGTGCCAGTAGCGAGATCTACAGGGGAAGCGGCTACACCTTC. Its protein is CASSEIYRGSGYTF.

The rearrangement uses TRBV7-8 and TRBJ2-1; 8 bases are a match to TRBD2. V was clipped by 5 bases and J by 1 base; unmatched bases: 4. This CDR3 spans 15 amino acids. Germline V CDR1 and CDR2: SGHVS, FQNEAQ. The CDR3, as DNA: TGTGCCAGCAGCAACGGGACTAGTTCCTACAATGAGCAGTTCTTC. Protein product: CASSNGTSSYNEQFF.

In DNA form, the CDR3 reads TGTGCCACCAGCAGAGATCTAGTTGCAGATACGCAGTATTTT. Encoded protein: CATSRDLVADTQYF. The chain is built from TRBV15 and TRBJ2-3; no definite D call. Germline-derived CDR1 and CDR2 are LNHNV and YYDKDF (reference sequence). Trimming shortened V by 0 bases and J by 4 bases, and 8 bases separated the two germline ends. This CDR3 contains 14 residues.

V and J are TRBV6-1 and TRBJ2-1; 10 positions agree with TRBD2. Unmatched junction bases numbered 13, after V lost 4 bases and J lost 4 bases. CDR3 length equals 18 residues. Germline V lookup: CDR1 MNHNS, CDR2 SASEGT. This chain's CDR3 is CASSGAGLAGVSYNEQFF. As DNA, the CDR3 is TGTGCCAGCAGTGGGGCTGGGCTAGCGGGAGTTTCGTACAATGAGCAGTTCTTC.

The chain links TRBV11-2 to TRBJ2-1; 11 nucleotides align to TRBD2. After removal of 5 bases from V and 2 bases from J, the junction contained 8 bases not matched to a gene. Germline-derived CDR1 and CDR2 are SGHAT and FQNNGV. There are 17 residues in the CDR3. The CDR3, as DNA: TGTGCCAGCAGCCTCCGACTAGCGGGGTGGACCTACAATGAGCAGTTCTTC. Protein sequence: CASSLRLAGWTYNEQFF.

The chain carries TRBV12-5 and TRBJ2-2; D unresolved. With 5 bases removed from V and 0 bases from J, the gap between germline ends came to 4 bases. CDR3 length: 13 residues. Germline V gene data show CDR1 as LGHNT and CDR2 as FRNRAP. CDR3 in amino acids: CASGPANTGELFF. The DNA of the CDR3 is TGTGCTAGTGGTCCCGCGAACACCGGGGAGCTGTTTTTT.

This chain uses TRBV25-1 with TRBJ2-7; 7 bases fit TRBD2. The CDR3 contains 14 residues. CDR1 is MGHDK, CDR2 SYGVNS, per germline. The ends lost 3 bases at V and 4 bases at J; junction bases unmatched: 6. The CDR3: CASSDGGSTYEQYV. DNA of the CDR3: TGTGCCAGCAGTGATGGCGGGAGCACGTACGAGCAGTACGTC.

This chain uses TRBV19 with TRBJ1-2; D is possibly TRBD1 (6 bases). The CDR3 is 15 amino acids. Between the trimmed V and J ends, which lost 3 bases and 4 bases, there was a span of 15 bases. The germline CDR1 and CDR2 sequences are LNHDA and SQIVND (reference sequence). The CDR3 coding sequence is TGTGCCAGTAGTATTATGGACAGACCACTCTATGGCTACACCTTC. Protein sequence: CASSIMDRPLYGYTF.

The chain couples TRBV19 to TRBJ2-1; tentative D call: TRBD1 (5 bases). Germline values: CDR1 LNHDA, CDR2 SQIVND (reference sequence). The CDR3 consists of 17 residues. Trimming took 1 base from V and 0 from J, leaving 13 bases between them. CDR3 nucleotide sequence: TGTGCCAGTAGTATAGTAGGGGATTTGAGCTCCTACAATGAGCAGTTCTTC. It codes for CASSIVGDLSSYNEQFF.

Worth noting for this clone: Other DNA variants within this sample encode the same CDR3. The V call is TRBV18, the J call TRBJ2-7; 8 bases are a match to TRBD1. The ends lost 3 bases at V and 1 base at J; junction bases unmatched: 2. CDR3 size: 14 residues. The germline V gene has CDR1 KGHSH and CDR2 LQKENI. CDR3 nucleotide sequence: TGTGCCAGCTCACCCGGGACAGGTTCCTACGAGCAGTACTTC. As protein: CASSPGTGSYEQYF. Full variable domain (outside the CDR3, taken from reference TRBV18 and TRBJ2-7): NAGVMQNPRHLVRRRGQEARLRCSPMKGHSHVYWYRQLPEEGLKFMVYLQKENIIDESGMPKERFSAEFPKEGPSILRIQQVVRGDSAAYFCASSPGTGSYEQYFGPGTRLTVT.

The chain couples TRBV7-9 to TRBJ1-1; unclear D gene. Germline CDR1 SEHNR, CDR2 FQNEAQ (reference sequence). The V gene lost 2 bases and the J gene lost 5 bases, with 9 bases spanning the gap. The CDR3 loop spans 13 amino acids. CDR3 bases: TGTGCCAGCAGCTTAACCCCCCTAACTGAAGCTTTCTTT. This codes for CASSLTPLTEAFF.

The chain is built from TRBV19 and TRBJ2-3, with 7 positions matching TRBD1. The length of the CDR3 is 12 residues. The V and J ends lost 11 bases and 3 bases, in that order; junction bases with no gene match: 5. Germline CDR1 LNHDA, CDR2 SQIVND (reference sequence). Here the CDR3 reads CAGDRPTDTQYF. The CDR3 DNA follows: TGTGCCGGGGACAGACCGACAGATACGCAGTATTTT.